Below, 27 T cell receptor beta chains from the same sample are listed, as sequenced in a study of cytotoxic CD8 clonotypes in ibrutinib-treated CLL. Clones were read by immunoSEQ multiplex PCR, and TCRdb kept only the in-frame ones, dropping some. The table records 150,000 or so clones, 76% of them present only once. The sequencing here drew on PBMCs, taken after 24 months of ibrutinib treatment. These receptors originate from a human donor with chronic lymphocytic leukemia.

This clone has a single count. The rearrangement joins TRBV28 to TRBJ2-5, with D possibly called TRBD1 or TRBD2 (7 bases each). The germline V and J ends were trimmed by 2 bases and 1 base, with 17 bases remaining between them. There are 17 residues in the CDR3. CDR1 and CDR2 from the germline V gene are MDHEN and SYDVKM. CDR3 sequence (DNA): TGTGCCAGCAGTTTAAGGGAGGGCAGGGGGGCCCAAGAGACCCAGTACTTC. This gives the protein CASSLREGRGAQETQYF.

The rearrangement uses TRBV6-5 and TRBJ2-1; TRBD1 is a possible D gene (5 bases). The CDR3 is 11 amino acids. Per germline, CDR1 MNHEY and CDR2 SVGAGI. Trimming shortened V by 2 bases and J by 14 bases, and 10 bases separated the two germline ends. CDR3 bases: TGTGCCAGCAGTTACGGTTTAGGGGAGTTCTTC. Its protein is CASSYGLGEFF.

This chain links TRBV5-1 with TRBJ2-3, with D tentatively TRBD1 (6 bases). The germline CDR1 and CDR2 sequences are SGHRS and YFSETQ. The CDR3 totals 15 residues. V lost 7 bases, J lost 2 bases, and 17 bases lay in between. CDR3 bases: TGCGCCAGCGCCGTGGGGGCCGGGAACACAGATACGCAGTATTTT. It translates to CASAVGAGNTDTQYF.

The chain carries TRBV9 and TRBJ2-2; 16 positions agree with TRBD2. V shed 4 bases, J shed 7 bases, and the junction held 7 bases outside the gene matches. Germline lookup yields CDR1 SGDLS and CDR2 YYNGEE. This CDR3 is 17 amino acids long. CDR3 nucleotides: TGTGCCAGCAGCACGGGACTAGCGGGAGGGCCCGGCGGGGAGCTGTTTTTT. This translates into CASSTGLAGGPGGELFF.

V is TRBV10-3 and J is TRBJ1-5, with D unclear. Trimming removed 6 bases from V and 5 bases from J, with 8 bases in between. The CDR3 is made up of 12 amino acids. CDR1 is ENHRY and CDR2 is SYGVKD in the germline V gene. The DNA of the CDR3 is TGTGCCATCAGCGATTGGGATCAGCCCCAGCATTTT. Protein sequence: CAISDWDQPQHF.

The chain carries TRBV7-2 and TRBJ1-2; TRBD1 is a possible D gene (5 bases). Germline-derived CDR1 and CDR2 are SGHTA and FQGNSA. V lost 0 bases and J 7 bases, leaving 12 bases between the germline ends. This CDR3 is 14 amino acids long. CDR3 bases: TGTGCCAGCAGCTTAGCAGCCGGGGCGGGTGGCTACACCTTC. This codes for CASSLAAGAGGYTF.

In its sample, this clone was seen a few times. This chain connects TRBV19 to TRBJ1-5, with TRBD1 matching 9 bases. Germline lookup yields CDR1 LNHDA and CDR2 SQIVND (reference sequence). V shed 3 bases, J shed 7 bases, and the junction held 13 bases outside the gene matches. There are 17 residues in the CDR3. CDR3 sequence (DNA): TGTGCCAGTAGTATTATAAGGGGGACAGGGTTTATCCAGCCCCAGCATTTT. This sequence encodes CASSIIRGTGFIQPQHF.

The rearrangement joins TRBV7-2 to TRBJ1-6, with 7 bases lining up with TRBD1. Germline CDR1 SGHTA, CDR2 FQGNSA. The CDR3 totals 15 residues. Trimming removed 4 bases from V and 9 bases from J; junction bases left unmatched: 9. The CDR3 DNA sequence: TGTGCCAGCAGCTCCACAGGGGTGGGTTTTTCACCCCTCCACTTT. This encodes CASSSTGVGFSPLHF.

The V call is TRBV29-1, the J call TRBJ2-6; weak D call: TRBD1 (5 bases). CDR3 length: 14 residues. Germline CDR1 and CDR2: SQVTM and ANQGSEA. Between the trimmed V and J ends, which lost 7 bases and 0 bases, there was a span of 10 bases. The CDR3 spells CSATTDSGANVLTF. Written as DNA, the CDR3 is TGCAGCGCCACGACAGACTCTGGGGCCAACGTCCTGACTTTC.

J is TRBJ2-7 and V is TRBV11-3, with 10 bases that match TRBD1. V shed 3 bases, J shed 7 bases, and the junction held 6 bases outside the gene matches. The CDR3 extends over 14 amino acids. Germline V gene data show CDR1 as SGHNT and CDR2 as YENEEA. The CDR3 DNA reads TGTGCCAGCAGCTTTACCGGGACAGGGGTTGAGCAGTACTTC. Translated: CASSFTGTGVEQYF.

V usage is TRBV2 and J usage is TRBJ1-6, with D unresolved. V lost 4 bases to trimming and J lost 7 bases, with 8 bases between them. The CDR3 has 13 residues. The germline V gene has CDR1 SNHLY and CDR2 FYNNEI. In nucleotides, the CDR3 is TGTGCCAGCAGTGTGGGTCCGAATTCACCCCTCCACTTT. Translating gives CASSVGPNSPLHF.

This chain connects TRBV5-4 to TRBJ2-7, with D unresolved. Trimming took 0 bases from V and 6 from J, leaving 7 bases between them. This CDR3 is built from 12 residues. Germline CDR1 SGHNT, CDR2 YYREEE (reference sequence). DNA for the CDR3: TGTGCCAGCAGCTTGGGGCCAGCCGAGCAGTACTTC. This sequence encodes CASSLGPAEQYF.

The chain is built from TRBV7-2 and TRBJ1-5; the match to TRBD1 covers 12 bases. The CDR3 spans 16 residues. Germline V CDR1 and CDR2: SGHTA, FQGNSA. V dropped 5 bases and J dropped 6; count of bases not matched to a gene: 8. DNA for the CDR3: TGTGCCAGCAGCCCGGGACAGGGGGCGATCGGTCAGCCCCAGCATTTT. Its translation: CASSPGQGAIGQPQHF.

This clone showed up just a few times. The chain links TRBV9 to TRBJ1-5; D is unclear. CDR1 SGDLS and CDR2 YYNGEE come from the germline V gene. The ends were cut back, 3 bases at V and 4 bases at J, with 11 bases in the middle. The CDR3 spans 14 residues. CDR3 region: CASSAGSHNQPQHF. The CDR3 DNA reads TGTGCCAGCAGCGCCGGGTCTCATAATCAGCCCCAGCATTTT.

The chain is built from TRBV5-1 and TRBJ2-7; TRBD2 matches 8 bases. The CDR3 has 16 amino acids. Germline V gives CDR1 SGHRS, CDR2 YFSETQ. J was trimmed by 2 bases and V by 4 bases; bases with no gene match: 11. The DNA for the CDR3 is TGCGCCAGCAGCCCGAGGGGGGGACTAGGTACCTACGAGCAGTACTTC. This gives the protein CASSPRGGLGTYEQYF.

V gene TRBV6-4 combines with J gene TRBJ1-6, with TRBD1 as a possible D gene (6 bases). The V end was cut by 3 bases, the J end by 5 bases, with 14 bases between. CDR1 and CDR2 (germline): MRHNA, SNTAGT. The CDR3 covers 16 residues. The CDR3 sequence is CASSEAGHRNNSPLHF. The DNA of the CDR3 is TGTGCCAGCAGTGAGGCGGGACACCGAAATAATTCACCCCTCCACTTT.

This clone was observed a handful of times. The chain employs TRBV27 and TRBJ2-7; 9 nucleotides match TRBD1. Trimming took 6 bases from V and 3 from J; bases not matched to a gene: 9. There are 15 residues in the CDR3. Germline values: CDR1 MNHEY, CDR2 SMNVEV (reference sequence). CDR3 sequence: CASSSVGTGYYEQYF. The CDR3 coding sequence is TGTGCCAGCAGCTCGGTGGGGACAGGGTACTACGAGCAGTACTTC.

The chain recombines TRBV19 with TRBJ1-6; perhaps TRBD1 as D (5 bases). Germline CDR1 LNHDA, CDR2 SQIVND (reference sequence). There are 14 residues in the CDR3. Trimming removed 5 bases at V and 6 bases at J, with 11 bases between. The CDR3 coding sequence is TGTGCCAGTAGTTCGCGGGACGTTAATTCACCCCTCCACTTT. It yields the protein CASSSRDVNSPLHF.

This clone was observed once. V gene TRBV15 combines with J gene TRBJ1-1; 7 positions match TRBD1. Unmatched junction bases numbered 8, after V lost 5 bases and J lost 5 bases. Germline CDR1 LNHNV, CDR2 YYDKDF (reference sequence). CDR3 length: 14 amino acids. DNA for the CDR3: TGTGCCACCAGCTTCCACCAGGGGGGAACTGAAGCTTTCTTT. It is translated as CATSFHQGGTEAFF. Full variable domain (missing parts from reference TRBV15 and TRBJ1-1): DAMVIQNPRYQVTQFGKPVTLSCSQTLNHNVMYWYQQKSSQAPKLLFHYYDKDFNNEADTPDNFQSRRPNTSFCFLDIRSPGLGDTAMYLCATSFHQGGTEAFFGQGTRLTVV.

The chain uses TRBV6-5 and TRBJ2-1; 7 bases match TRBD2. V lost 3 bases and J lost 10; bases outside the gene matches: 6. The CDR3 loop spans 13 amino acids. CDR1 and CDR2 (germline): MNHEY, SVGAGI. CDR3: CASSYWWGGEQFF. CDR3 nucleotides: TGTGCCAGCAGTTATTGGTGGGGGGGGGAGCAGTTCTTC.

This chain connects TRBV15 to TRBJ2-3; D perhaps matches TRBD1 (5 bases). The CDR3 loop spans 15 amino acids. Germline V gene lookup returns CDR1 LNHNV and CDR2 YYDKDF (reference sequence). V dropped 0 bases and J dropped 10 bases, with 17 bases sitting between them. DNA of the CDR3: TGTGCCACCAGCAGAGATAGGGGTTGGGGTGTATCGCAGTATTTT. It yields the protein CATSRDRGWGVSQYF.

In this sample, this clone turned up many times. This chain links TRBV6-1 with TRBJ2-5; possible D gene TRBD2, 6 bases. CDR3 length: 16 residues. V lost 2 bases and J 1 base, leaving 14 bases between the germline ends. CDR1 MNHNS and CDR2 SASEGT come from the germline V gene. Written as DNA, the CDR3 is TGTGCCAGCAGTGAACTCCGGGGAGGTCCCCAAGAGACCCAGTACTTC. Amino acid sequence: CASSELRGGPQETQYF.

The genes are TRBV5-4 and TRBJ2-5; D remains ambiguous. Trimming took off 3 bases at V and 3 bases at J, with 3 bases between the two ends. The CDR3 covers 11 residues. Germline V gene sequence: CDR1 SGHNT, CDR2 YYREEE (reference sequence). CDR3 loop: CASSYKETQYF. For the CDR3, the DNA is TGTGCCAGCAGCTACAAAGAGACCCAGTACTTC.

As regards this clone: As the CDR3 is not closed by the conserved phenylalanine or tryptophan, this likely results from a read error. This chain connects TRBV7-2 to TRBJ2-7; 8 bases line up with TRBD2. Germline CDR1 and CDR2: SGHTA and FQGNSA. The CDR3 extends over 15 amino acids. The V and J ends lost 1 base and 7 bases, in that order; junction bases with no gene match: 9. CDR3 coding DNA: TGTGCCAGCAGCTTAGGAAGCGGGGCTAGCGGGGAGCAGTACCTC. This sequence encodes CASSLGSGASGEQYL.

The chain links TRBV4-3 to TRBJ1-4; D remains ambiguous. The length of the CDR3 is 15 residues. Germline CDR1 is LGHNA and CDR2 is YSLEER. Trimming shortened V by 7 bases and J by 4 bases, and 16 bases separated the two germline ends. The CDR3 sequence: CASTWGLNSNEKLFF. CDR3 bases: TGCGCCAGCACCTGGGGATTAAACAGTAATGAAAAACTGTTTTTT.

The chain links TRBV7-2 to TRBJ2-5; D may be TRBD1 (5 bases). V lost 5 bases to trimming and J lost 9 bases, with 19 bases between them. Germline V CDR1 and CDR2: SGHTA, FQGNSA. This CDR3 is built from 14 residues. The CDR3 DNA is TGTGCCAGCAGCCCCCCCGGGCCCGCCAGGGCCCAGTACTTC. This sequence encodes CASSPPGPARAQYF.

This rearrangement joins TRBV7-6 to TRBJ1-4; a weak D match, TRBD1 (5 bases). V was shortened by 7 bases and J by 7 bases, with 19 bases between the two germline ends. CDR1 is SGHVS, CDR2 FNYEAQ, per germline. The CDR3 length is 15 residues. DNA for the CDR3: TGTGCCAGCACCTTGGGGCTAGGGCGGGTTGAAAAACTGTTTTTT. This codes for CASTLGLGRVEKLFF.